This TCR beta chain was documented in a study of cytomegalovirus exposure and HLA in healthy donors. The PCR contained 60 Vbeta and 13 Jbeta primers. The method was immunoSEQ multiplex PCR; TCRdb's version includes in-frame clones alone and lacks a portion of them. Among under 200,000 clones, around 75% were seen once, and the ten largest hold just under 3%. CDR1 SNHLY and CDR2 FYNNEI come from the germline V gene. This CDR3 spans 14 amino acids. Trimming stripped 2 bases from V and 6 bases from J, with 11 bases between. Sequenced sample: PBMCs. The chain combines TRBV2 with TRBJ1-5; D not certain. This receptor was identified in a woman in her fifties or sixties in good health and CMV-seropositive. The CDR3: CASSERSESQPQHF. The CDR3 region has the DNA TGTGCCAGCAGTGAAAGGAGCGAGAGTCAGCCCCAGCATTTT. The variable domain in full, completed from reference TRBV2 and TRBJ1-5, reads EPEVTQTPSHQVTQMGQEVILRCVPISNHLYFYWYRQILGQKVEFLVSFYNNEISEKSEIFDDQFSVERPDGSNFTLKIRSTKLEDSAMYFCASSERSESQPQHFGDGTRLSIL.